A single TCR beta chain is shown here with its context. There is no known antigen for this receptor. No quality values exist for individual bases; no much larger clone is one base distant. TCRbeta CDR3 regions were amplified from genomic DNA by means of the immunoSEQ Assay, a bias-controlled multiplex PCR. Per the authors' processing: The number of nucleated cells in each sample was estimated by amplification of reference gene primers within the assay. Sequence reads were collapsed and filtered to measure the absolute abundance of every unique TCRbeta CDR3 rearrangement. Productive Simpson clonality was computed per sample as the square root of Simpson's diversity index over productive rearrangements. The clones in this table, taken by TCRdb from immuneACCESS, are in-frame only. Not every clone is retained; where verified, under half of the shortfall comes from an unresolved V gene, and the cause of the rest is unknown. The V and J calls and clone size come from that table; D and trimming were worked out from the DNA. This sample lists a few hundred thousand clones; approximately 90% were detected once. The ten top clones hold 0.99% of the sample.

The germline ends are 10 bases apart after V is trimmed by 0 bases and J by 0 bases. The CDR3 sequence holds 16 residues, the cysteine and phenylalanine included. The only DNA kept is the CDR3, 48 bases in frame from the first base. Reading the germline V gene gives CDR1 SGDLS and CDR2 YYNGEE. This specimen belongs to a study of blood T cell repertoires in COVID-19 (dated by TCRdb to 2020 to 2021). Background on the whole study: Samples covering the acute and convalescent phases of COVID-19 were provided by collaborators in the United States, Italy and Spain. The repertoires were released in a freely available public database meant as a resource for research on the immune response to SARS-CoV-2. Samples were obtained from the ongoing ImmuneRACE study (first 160 participants) and from approximately 1,200 subjects provided by 6 global collaborators. Nearly every sample came with metadata listing a de-identified subject ID, COVID-19 status, age in years and sex. Where available, HLA class I and class II types were obtained from metadata supplied by the sample provider rather than from assay-based typing. The prospective study material was composed of cDNA or gDNA derived from T cells, B-cell-depleted T cells, or PBMCs. Deeply sampled blood TCRbeta repertoires from subjects exposed to, actively infected with, or recovered from COVID-19 were included in the dataset. Summary of the overall study and its limitations: How much clinical and demographic metadata was included differed by source and by participant, and the metadata was provided uncurated.

Another Seattle source contributed samples from volunteer blood donors who had recovered from COVID-19. The collaborating institutions used their own protocols to collect whole blood in K2EDTA tubes. For TCRbeta analysis, collaborators shipped samples in one of three forms: frozen whole blood, isolated PBMCs, or DNA extracted from either of those sample types. Sequences were obtained from peripheral blood. The clonotype was recovered from a woman aged 40 to 55 who had recovered from COVID-19. This sequence uses TRBV9 and TRBJ1-3; tentative D gene TRBD1, with 6 bases matching. The CDR3 reads as follows: CASSVGGGPSGNTIYF. The base sequence is TGTGCCAGCAGCGTAGGGGGGGGCCCCTCTGGAAACACCATATATTTT.